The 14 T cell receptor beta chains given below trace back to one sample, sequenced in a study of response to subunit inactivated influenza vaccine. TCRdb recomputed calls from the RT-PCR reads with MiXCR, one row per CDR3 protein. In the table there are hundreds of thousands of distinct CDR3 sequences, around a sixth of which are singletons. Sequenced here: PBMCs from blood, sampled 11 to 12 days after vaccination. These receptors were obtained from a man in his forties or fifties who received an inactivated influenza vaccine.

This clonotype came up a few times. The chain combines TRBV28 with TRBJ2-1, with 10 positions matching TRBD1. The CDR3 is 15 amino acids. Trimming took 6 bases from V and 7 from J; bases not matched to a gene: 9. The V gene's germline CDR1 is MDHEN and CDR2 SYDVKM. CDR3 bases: TGTGCCAGCAGCTCGGGGGGACAGGGGTCGAATGAGCAGTTCTTC. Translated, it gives CASSSGGQGSNEQFF.

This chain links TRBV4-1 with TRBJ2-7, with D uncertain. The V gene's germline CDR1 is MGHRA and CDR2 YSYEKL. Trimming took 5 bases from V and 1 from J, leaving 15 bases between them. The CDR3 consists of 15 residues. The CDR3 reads CASSGAPAKSYEQYF. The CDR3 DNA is TGCGCCAGCAGCGGAGCCCCGGCCAAGTCCTACGAGCAGTACTTC.

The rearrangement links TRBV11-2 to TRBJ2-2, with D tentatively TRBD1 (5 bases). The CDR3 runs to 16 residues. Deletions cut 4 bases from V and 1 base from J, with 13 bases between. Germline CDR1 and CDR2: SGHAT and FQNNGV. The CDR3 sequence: CASSSTRTQNTGELFF. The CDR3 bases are TGTGCCAGCAGCTCTACCCGGACACAGAACACCGGGGAGCTGTTTTTT.

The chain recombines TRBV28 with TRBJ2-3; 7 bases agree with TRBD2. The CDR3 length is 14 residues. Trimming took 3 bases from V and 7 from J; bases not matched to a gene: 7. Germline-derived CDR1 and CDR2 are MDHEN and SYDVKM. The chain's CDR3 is CASSFGGGRNTQYF. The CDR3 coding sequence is TGTGCCAGCAGTTTTGGCGGGGGTAGAAATACGCAGTATTTT.

CDR3 in amino acids: CASSRGQGARTGELFF. The CDR3 DNA sequence: TGTGCCAGCAGCAGAGGACAGGGGGCTCGGACCGGGGAGCTGTTTTTT. The genes are TRBV21-1 and TRBJ2-2; TRBD1, as called in the table, went unchecked against the DNA. TRBV21-1 is described as a pseudogene. CDR3 length: 16 residues.

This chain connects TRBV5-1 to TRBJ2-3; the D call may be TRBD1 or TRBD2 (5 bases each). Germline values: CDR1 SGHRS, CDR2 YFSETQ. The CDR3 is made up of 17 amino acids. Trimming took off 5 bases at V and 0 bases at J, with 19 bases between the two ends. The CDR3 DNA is TGCGCCAGCAGGGAGGTACAGGTAACCTCTAGCACAGATACGCAGTATTTT. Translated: CASREVQVTSSTDTQYF.

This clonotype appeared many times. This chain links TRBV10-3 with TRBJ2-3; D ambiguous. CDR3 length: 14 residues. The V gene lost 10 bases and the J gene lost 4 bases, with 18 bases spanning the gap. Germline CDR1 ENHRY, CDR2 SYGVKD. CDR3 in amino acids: CANSPPENPDTQYF. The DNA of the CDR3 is TGTGCCAACTCCCCCCCGGAGAACCCAGATACGCAGTATTTT.

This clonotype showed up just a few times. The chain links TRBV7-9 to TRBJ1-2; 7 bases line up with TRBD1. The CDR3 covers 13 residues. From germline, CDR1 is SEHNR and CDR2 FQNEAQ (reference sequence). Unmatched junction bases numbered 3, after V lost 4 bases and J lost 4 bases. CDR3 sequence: CASSSRQGYGYTF. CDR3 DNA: TGTGCCAGCAGCTCCCGACAGGGCTATGGCTACACCTTC.

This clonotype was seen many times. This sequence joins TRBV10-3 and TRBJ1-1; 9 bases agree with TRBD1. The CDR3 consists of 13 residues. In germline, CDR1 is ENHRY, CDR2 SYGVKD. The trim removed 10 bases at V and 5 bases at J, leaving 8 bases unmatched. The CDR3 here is CASRDRERTEAFF. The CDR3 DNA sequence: TGTGCCAGCCGGGACAGGGAAAGGACTGAAGCTTTCTTT.

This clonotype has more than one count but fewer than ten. This CDR3 is CASSLSPRESSYEQYF. CDR3 coding DNA: TGCGCCAGCAGCTTGTCCCCCAGGGAATCTTCCTACGAGCAGTACTTC. This sequence joins TRBV5-1 and TRBJ2-7, with D tentatively TRBD1 (5 bases). The CDR3 length is 16 residues. Trimming left V 1 base short and J 1 base short, with 15 bases between. Germline V gives CDR1 SGHRS, CDR2 YFSETQ.

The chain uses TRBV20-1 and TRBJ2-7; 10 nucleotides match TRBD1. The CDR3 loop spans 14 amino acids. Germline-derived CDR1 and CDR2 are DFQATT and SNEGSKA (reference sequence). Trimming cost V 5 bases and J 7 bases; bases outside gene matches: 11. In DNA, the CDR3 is TGCAGTGCTGGAGGGGGGACAGGGGTAGGTGAGCAGTACTTC. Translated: CSAGGGTGVGEQYF.

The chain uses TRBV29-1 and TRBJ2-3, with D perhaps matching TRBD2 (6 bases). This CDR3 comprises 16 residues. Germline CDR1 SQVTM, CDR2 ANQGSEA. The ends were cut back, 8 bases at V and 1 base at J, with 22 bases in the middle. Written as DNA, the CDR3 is TGCAGCACAGGTCTCCGTCTGGCTAGCGGCACAGATACGCAGTATTTT. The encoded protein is CSTGLRLASGTDTQYF.

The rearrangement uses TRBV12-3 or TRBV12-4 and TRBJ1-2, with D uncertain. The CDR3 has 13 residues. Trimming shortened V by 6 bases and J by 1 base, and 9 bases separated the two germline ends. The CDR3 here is CASSSDYNYGYTF. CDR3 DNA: TGTGCCAGCAGCTCCGATTATAACTATGGCTACACCTTC.

DNA for the CDR3: TGTGCCAGCACTCCCGGGAGGGCGATCGGCACAGATACGCAGTATTTT. Its protein is CASTPGRAIGTDTQYF. V gene TRBV2 combines with J gene TRBJ2-3, with 8 bases that match TRBD2. CDR3 length: 16 amino acids. Per germline, CDR1 SNHLY and CDR2 FYNNEI. Germline trimming cut 7 bases from V and 1 base from J; bases unmatched to any gene: 10.